The rows below give T cell receptor beta chains drawn from one sample of a study of response to subunit inactivated influenza vaccine. TCRdb re-derived calls from the RT-PCR reads in MiXCR, one entry per CDR3 protein. In the table there are just under 550,000 distinct CDR3 sequences, approximately 22% of which are singletons. The same data also contributed to another study, on T cells expressing NK-cell markers.

The specimen was CD4+ T cells sorted from PBMCs, collected less than 13 days after vaccination. Source of these receptors: a man aged 45-65 years who received an inactivated influenza vaccine. The CDR3 runs from the conserved cysteine through the conserved F or W. Fields, in order: D gene, V gene, J gene, clone size, CDR3 protein, CDR3 DNA. The D gene is left open where the match is weak. Clone size appears in some rows only: once, few, many, or a class for an expanded clone.

>TRBD1|TRBV4-2|TRBJ2-7|many
CASSQGGTGLYEQYF
TGTGCCAGCAGCCAAGGCGGGACAGGGCTATACGAGCAGTACTTC
>.|TRBV4-3|TRBJ2-7|many
CASSQDGSSYEQYF
TGCGCCAGCAGCCAAGACGGTAGCTCCTACGAGCAGTACTTC
>.|TRBV6-1|TRBJ1-1|.
CASSEELGHTEAFF
TGTGCCAGCAGTGAAGAGTTGGGCCACACTGAAGCTTTCTTT
>.|TRBV3-1|TRBJ1-1|.
CASSQVVGDAFF
TGTGCCAGCAGCCAAGTAGTAGGCGACGCTTTCTTT
>.|TRBV5-1|TRBJ1-2|few
CASSPTGGTPYGYTF
TGCGCCAGCAGCCCGACGGGGGGGACACCGTATGGCTACACCTTC
>.|TRBV5-4|TRBJ2-3|few
CASSKTDRTDTQYF
TGTGCCAGCAGCAAAACGGACCGCACAGATACGCAGTATTTT
>.|TRBV7-6|TRBJ2-1|.
CASSILSGPRVNEQFF
TGTGCCAGCAGCATCTTATCCGGGCCCCGCGTTAATGAGCAGTTCTTC
>.|TRBV15|TRBJ2-1|.
CATSLPGVSEQFF
TGTGCCACCAGCCTACCGGGGGTCTCTGAGCAGTTCTTC
>.|TRBV3-1|TRBJ1-1|few
CASSQGTRSGEAFF
TGTGCCAGCAGCCAAGGGACCCGGTCGGGTGAAGCTTTCTTT
>.|TRBV20-1|TRBJ2-1|many
CSARRGFRDLRDEQFF
TGCAGTGCTAGGAGAGGATTCCGGGACCTAAGGGATGAGCAGTTCTTC
>TRBD1|TRBV3-1|TRBJ2-1|.
CASSHPGTALREQFF
TGTGCCAGCAGCCATCCCGGGACAGCCCTCCGGGAGCAGTTCTTC
>.|TRBV24-1|TRBJ2-1|.
CATSDSGSLDNEQFF
TGTGCCACCAGTGACTCAGGGTCGTTGGACAATGAGCAGTTCTTC
>TRBD2|TRBV20-1|TRBJ2-1|.
CSAPGGALQYEQFF
TGCAGTGCTCCCGGGGGGGCGTTACAATATGAGCAGTTCTTC
>.|TRBV7-2|TRBJ2-7|many
CASSFGRFAYEQYF
TGTGCCAGCAGCTTTGGGCGGTTCGCCTACGAGCAGTACTTC
>.|TRBV4-1|TRBJ1-2|.
CASSPGTINYGYTF
TGCGCCAGCAGCCCAGGGACGATCAACTATGGCTACACCTTC
>.|TRBV3-1|TRBJ1-6|.
CASSNLESNSPLHF
TGTGCCAGCAGCAATCTCGAGAGTAATTCACCCCTCCACTTT
>TRBD1|TRBV6-1|TRBJ2-3|.
CASREQGKRADTQYF
TGTGCCAGCAGGGAACAGGGGAAGAGGGCAGATACGCAGTATTTT
>TRBD1|TRBV11-2|TRBJ2-7|.
CASSFTSFATGAEQYF
TGTGCCAGCAGCTTTACGTCCTTCGCTACAGGGGCCGAGCAGTACTTC
>TRBD2|TRBV7-2|TRBJ2-7|few
CASSVTGLANEQYF
TGTGCCAGCAGCGTGACGGGACTAGCAAACGAGCAGTACTTC
>TRBD1|TRBV6-1|TRBJ1-6|many
CASRPGWDRFSPLHF
TGTGCCAGCAGGCCCGGTTGGGACAGATTTTCACCCCTCCACTTT
>.|TRBV29-1|TRBJ1-1|few
CSVRQNLNTEAFF
TGCAGCGTTCGACAGAACTTGAACACTGAAGCTTTCTTT
>TRBD2|TRBV9|TRBJ2-3|.
CASSIGTSATTDTQYF
TGTGCCAGCAGCATCGGGACTAGCGCGACCACAGATACGCAGTATTTT
>TRBD2|TRBV27|TRBJ2-1|.
CASSPRLAEPPFYNEQFF
TGTGCCAGCAGTCCTCGACTAGCGGAACCCCCCTTCTACAATGAGCAGTTCTTC
>TRBD1|TRBV29-1|TRBJ2-6|.
CSVSQGSTGANVLTF
TGCAGCGTATCACAGGGGTCGACTGGGGCCAACGTCCTGACTTTC
>.|TRBV27|TRBJ2-7|few
CASSLSTGTYEQYF
TGTGCCAGCAGTTTATCAACAGGGACCTACGAGCAGTACTTC
>.|TRBV4-1|TRBJ2-5|.
CASSQWVLETQYF
TGCGCCAGCAGCCAATGGGTTTTGGAGACCCAGTACTTC
>.|TRBV6-5|TRBJ2-2|.
CASSLQKNTGELFF
TGTGCCAGCAGTTTACAAAAGAACACCGGGGAGCTGTTTTTT
>.|TRBV10-3|TRBJ1-1|.
CAISGQLGTEAFF
TGTGCCATCAGCGGCCAGTTGGGCACTGAAGCTTTCTTT
>.|TRBV20-1|TRBJ2-2|few
CSARGWREITGELFF
TGCAGTGCGAGGGGGTGGCGGGAGATCACCGGGGAGCTGTTTTTT
>TRBD1|TRBV2|TRBJ1-2|many
CASSVDRDYGYTF
TGTGCCAGCAGTGTTGACAGGGACTATGGCTACACCTTC
>TRBD2|TRBV12-3/TRBV12-4|TRBJ2-7|few
CASSLGTSGGAVSIEQYF
TGTGCCAGCAGTTTGGGGACTAGCGGGGGGGCAGTGTCTATCGAGCAGTACTTC
>TRBD2|TRBV20-1|TRBJ2-1|.
CSARDLAGAREQFF
TGCAGTGCTAGAGACCTAGCGGGGGCTCGGGAGCAGTTCTTC
>.|TRBV15|TRBJ1-4|.
CATRVFTDLNEKLFF
TGTGCCACCAGGGTATTTACGGACCTTAATGAAAAACTGTTTTTT
>TRBD2|TRBV12-3/TRBV12-4|TRBJ2-5|many
CASRPGGQETQYF
TGTGCCAGCAGACCCGGGGGGCAAGAGACCCAGTACTTC
>TRBD1|TRBV28|TRBJ1-1|.
CASSRKLTGGTEAFF
TGTGCCAGCAGTAGAAAATTGACAGGGGGTACTGAAGCTTTCTTT
>TRBD2|TRBV10-3|TRBJ2-3|few
CAISETSGTDTQYF
TGTGCCATCAGTGAGACTAGCGGCACAGATACGCAGTATTTT